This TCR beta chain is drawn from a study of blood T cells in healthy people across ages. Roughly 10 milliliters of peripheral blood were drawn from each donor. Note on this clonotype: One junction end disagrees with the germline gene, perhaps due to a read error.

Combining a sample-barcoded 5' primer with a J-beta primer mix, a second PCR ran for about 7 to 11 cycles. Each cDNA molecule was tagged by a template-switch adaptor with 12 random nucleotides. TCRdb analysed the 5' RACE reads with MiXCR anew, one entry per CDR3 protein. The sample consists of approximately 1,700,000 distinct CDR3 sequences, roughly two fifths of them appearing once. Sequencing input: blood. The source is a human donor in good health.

The DNA for the CDR3 is TGTGCCAGCGGTTACGTAGGGACAGGGTCCAATCAGCCCCAGCATTTT. This gives the protein CASGYVGTGSNQPQHF. The chain is built from TRBV6-5 and TRBJ1-5, with 9 nucleotides matching TRBD1. This CDR3 contains 16 residues. Germline V gene lookup returns CDR1 MNHEY and CDR2 SVGAGI.